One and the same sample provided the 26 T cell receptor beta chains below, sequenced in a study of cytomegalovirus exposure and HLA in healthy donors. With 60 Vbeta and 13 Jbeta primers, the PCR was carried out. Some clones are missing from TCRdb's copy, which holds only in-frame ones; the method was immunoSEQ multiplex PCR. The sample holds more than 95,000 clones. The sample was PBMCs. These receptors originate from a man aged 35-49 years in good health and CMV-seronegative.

The CDR3 DNA reads TGTGCCATCAGTGGCCAGACTAGCGGAGGGTACAATGAGCAGTTCTTC. Its protein product is CAISGQTSGGYNEQFF. The chain uses TRBV10-3 and TRBJ2-1, with TRBD2 matching 9 bases. J was trimmed by 4 bases and V by 4 bases; bases with no gene match: 8. Germline CDR1 and CDR2: ENHRY and SYGVKD. The CDR3 sequence is 16 residues long.

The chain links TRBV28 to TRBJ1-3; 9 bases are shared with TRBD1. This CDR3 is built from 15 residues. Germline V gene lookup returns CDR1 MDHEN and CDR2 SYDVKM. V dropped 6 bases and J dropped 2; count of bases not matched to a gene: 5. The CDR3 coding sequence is TGTGCCAGCAGGGGACAGGGTAACACTGGAAACACCATATATTTT. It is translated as CASRGQGNTGNTIYF.

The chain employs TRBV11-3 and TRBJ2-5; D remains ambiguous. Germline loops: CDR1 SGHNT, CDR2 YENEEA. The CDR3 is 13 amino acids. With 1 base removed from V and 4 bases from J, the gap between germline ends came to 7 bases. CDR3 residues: CASSLAEAETQYF. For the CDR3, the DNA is TGTGCCAGCAGCTTAGCTGAAGCAGAGACCCAGTACTTC.

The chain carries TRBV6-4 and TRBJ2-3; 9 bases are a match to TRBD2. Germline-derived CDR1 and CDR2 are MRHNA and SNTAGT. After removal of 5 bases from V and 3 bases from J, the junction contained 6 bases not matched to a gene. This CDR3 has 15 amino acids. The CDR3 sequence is CASSLIAGVTDTQYF. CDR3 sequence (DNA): TGTGCCAGCAGTCTGATAGCGGGAGTAACAGATACGCAGTATTTT.

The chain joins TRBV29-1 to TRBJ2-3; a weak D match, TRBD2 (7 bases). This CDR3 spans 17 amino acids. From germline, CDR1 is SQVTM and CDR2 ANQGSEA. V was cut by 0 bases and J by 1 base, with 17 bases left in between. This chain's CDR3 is CSVEDRVGGGRTDTQYF. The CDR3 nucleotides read TGCAGCGTTGAAGATCGGGTCGGCGGGGGCCGCACAGATACGCAGTATTTT.

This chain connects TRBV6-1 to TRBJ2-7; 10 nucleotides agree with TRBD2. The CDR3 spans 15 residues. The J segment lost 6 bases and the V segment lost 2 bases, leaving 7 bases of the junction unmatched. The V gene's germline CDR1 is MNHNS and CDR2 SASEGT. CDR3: CASSERSGRAAEQYF. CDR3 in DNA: TGTGCCAGCAGTGAACGGAGCGGGAGGGCCGCCGAGCAGTACTTC.

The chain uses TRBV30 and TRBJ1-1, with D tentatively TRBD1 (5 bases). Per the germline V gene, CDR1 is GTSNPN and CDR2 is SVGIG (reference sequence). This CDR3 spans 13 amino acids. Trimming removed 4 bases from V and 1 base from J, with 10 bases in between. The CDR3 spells CAWTGTGNTEAFF. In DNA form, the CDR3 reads TGTGCCTGGACCGGAACAGGGAACACTGAAGCTTTCTTT.

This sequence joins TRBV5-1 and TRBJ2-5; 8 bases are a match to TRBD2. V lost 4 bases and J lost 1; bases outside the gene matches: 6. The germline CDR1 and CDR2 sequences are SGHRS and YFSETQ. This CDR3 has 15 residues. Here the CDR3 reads CASSPGLVGQETQYF. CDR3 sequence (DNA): TGCGCCAGCAGCCCGGGACTAGTGGGCCAAGAGACCCAGTACTTC.

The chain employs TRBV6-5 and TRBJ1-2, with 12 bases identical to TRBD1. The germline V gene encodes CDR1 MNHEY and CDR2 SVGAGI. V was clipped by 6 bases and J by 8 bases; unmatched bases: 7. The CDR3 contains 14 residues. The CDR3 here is CASSKGQGAWGYTF. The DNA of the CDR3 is TGTGCCAGCAGCAAGGGACAGGGGGCATGGGGCTACACCTTC.

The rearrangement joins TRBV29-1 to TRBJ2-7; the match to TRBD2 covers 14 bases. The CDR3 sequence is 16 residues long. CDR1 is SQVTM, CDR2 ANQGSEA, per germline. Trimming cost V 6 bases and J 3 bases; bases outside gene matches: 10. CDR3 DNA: TGCAGCGTCCAGGGCAGACTAGCGGGAGGGCTCTACGAGCAGTACTTC. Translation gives CSVQGRLAGGLYEQYF.

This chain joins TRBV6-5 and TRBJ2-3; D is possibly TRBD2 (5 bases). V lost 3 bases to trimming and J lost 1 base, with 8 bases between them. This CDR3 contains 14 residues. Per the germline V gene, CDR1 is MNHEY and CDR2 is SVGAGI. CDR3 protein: CASSYGLGTDTQYF. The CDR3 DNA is TGTGCCAGCAGTTATGGACTTGGCACAGATACGCAGTATTTT.

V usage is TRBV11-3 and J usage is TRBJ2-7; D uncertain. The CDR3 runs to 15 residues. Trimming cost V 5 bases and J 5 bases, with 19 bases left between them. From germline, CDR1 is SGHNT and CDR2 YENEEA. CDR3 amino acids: CASSRRYSRNHEQYF. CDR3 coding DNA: TGTGCCAGCAGCCGTCGGTACAGCAGGAACCACGAGCAGTACTTC.

The CDR3 protein is CASSQLGAQYF. The CDR3 DNA is TGTGCCAGTAGTCAGTTGGGAGCGCAGTATTTT. The chain is built from TRBV19 and TRBJ2-3, with D perhaps TRBD2 (5 bases). The V gene lost 5 bases and the J gene lost 10 bases, with 10 bases spanning the gap. The length of the CDR3 is 11 residues. Per germline, CDR1 LNHDA and CDR2 SQIVND (reference sequence).

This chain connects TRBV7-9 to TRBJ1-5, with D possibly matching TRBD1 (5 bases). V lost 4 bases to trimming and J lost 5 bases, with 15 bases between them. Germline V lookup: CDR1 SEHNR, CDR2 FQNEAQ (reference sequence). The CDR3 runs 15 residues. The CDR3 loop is CASSSGGVADQPQHF. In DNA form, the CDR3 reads TGTGCCAGCAGCTCCGGGGGAGTGGCTGATCAGCCCCAGCATTTT.

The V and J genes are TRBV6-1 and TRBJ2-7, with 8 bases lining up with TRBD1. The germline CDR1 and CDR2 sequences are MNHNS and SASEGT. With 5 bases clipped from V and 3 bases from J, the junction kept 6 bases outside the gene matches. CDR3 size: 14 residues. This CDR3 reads CASSTRDRIYEQYF. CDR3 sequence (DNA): TGTGCCAGCAGTACCCGGGACAGGATCTACGAGCAGTACTTC.

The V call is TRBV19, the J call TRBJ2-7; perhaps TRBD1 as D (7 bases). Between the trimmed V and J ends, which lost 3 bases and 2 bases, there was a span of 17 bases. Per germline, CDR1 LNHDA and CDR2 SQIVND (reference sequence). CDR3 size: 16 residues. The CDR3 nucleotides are TGTGCCAGTAGTATCCAGGGGGGCGTCGCGACCTACGAGCAGTACTTC. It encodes CASSIQGGVATYEQYF.

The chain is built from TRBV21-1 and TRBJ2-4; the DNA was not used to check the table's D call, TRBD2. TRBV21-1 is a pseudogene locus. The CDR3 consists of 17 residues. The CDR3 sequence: CATTRTSESPTKNIQYF. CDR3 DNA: TGTGCCACCACGAGGACTAGCGAGTCGCCGACCAAAAACATTCAGTACTTC.

The CDR3 sequence is CASSQVTSVNQETQYF. CDR3 nucleotide sequence: TGTGCCAGCAGCCAAGTGACTAGCGTAAACCAAGAGACCCAGTACTTC. The chain combines TRBV4-2 with TRBJ2-5; TRBD2 aligns across 8 bases. J was trimmed by 0 bases and V by 1 base; bases with no gene match: 4. The CDR3 is made up of 16 amino acids. Germline loops: CDR1 LGHNA, CDR2 YNFKEQ.

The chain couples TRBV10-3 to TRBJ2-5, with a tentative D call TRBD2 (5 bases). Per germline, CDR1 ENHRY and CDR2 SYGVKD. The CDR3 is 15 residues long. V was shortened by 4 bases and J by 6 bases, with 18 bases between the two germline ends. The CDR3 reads CAISGAGYRGKTQYF. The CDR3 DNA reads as TGTGCCATCAGTGGGGCGGGCTACCGAGGGAAGACCCAGTACTTC.

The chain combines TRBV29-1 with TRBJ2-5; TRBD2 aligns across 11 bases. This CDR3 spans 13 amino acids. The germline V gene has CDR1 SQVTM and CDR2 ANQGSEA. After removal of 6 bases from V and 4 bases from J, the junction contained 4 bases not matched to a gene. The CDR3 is CSVRGLAVETQYF. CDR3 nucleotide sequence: TGCAGCGTGAGGGGACTAGCGGTAGAGACCCAGTACTTC. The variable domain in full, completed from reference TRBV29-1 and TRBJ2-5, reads SAVISQKPSRDICQRGTSLTIQCQVDSQVTMMFWYRQQPGQSLTLIATANQGSEATYESGFVIDKFPISRPNLTFSTLTVSNMSPEDSSIYLCSVRGLAVETQYFGPGTRLLVL.

The CDR3 nucleotides read TGTGCCAGCAGCTTTTGGTACAGCGGGTTCTCCTACGAGCAGTACTTC. It codes for CASSFWYSGFSYEQYF. The V and J genes are TRBV11-2 and TRBJ2-7, with D tentatively TRBD2 (6 bases). From germline, CDR1 is SGHAT and CDR2 FQNNGV. This CDR3 comprises 16 residues. The germline V and J ends were trimmed by 3 bases and 0 bases, with 15 bases remaining between them.

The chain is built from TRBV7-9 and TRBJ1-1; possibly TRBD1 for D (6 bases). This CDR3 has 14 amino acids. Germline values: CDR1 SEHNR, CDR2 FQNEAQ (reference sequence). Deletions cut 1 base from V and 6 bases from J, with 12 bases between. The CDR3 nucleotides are TGTGCCAGCAGCTTAGAGGGAGGGGGTGCTGAAGCTTTCTTT. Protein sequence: CASSLEGGGAEAFF.

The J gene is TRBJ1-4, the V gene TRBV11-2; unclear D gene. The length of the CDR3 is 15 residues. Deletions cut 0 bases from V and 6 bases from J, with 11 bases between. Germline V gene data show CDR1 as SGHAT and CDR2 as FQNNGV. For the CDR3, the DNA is TGTGCCAGCAGCTTAGATGGGCAGAAGTATGAAAAACTGTTTTTT. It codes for CASSLDGQKYEKLFF.

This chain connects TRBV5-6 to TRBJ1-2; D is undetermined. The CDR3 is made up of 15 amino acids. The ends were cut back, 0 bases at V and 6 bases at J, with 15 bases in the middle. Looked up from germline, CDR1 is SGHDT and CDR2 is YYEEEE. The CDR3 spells CASSLDIMSVHGYTF. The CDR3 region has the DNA TGTGCCAGCAGCTTGGATATAATGAGCGTTCATGGCTACACCTTC.

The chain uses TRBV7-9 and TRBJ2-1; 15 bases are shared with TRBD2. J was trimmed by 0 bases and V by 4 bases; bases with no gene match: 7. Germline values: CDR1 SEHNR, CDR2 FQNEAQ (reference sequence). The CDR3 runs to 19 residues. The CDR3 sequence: CASSSGLAGGISSYNEQFF. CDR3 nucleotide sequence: TGTGCCAGCAGCTCGGGACTAGCGGGAGGTATTAGCTCCTACAATGAGCAGTTCTTC.

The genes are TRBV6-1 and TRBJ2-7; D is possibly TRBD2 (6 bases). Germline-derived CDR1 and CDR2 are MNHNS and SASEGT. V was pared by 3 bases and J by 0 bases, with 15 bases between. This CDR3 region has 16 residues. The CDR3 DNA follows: TGTGCCAGCAGTGACCCGGGACTCCCGAACTCCTACGAGCAGTACTTC. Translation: CASSDPGLPNSYEQYF.